This TCR beta chain was documented in a study of response to subunit inactivated influenza vaccine. Study findings and constraints: Authors suggested that a seasonal influenza vaccination recruits few new T cells each time.

TCRdb recomputed calls from the RT-PCR reads with MiXCR, one row per CDR3 protein. The sample carries over 800,000 distinct CDR3 sequences, 21% recorded once. The germline V gene has CDR1 SEHNR and CDR2 FQNEAQ (reference sequence). This CDR3 has 16 residues. V trimming: 4 bases; J trimming: 9 bases; junction bases outside the gene matches: 14. Details on this clonotype: Its antigen is undetermined.

The chain has TRBV7-9 and TRBJ1-1; TRBD1 matches at 10 bases. This material consisted of PBMCs from blood, taken 5 to 6 days after vaccination. This clonotype was obtained from a man aged 50 to 59 who received an inactivated influenza vaccine. CDR3 sequence (DNA): TGTGCCAGCAGCTCCCTTAAGTTGGGACAGGGGCTAAAAGCTTTCTTT. As protein: CASSSLKLGQGLKAFF.